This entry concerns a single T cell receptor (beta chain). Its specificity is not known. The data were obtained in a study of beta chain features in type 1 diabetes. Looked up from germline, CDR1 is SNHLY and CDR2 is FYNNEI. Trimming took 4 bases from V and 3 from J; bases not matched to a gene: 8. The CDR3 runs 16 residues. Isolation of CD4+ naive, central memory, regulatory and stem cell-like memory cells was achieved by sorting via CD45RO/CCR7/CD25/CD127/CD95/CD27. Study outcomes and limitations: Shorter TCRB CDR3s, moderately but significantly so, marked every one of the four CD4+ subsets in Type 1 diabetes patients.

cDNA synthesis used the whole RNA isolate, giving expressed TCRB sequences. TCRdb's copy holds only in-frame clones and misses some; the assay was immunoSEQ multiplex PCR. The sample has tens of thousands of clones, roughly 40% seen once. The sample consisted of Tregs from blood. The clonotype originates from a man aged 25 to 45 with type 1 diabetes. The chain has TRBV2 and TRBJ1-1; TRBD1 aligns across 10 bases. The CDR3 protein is CASSVPPGQGYTEAFF. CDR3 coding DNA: TGTGCCAGCAGTGTACCTCCGGGACAGGGGTACACTGAAGCTTTCTTT. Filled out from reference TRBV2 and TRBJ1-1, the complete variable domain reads EPEVTQTPSHQVTQMGQEVILRCVPISNHLYFYWYRQILGQKVEFLVSFYNNEISEKSEIFDDQFSVERPDGSNFTLKIRSTKLEDSAMYFCASSVPPGQGYTEAFFGQGTRLTVV.